Here is one TCR beta chain with its context. The entry originates in a study of cytomegalovirus exposure and HLA in healthy donors. The PCR employed 60 Vbeta primers together with 13 Jbeta primers. Repertoires were generated with immunoSEQ multiplex PCR, while TCRdb's copy carries only in-frame clones and drops some. The table records some 120,000 clones, 75% to 85% of them present only once. The sequence came from a male donor in good health and CMV-seropositive. What was sequenced was PBMCs.

CDR3 DNA: TGTGCCAGCAGTGAGACGGGCAGAAGTGCGGGAGGAGTATCAGATACGCAGTATTTT. As protein: CASSETGRSAGGVSDTQYF. The J gene is TRBJ2-3, the V gene TRBV6-1; 8 bases align to TRBD2. The CDR3 has 19 amino acids. The V segment lost 3 bases and the J segment 4 bases; nucleotides outside the gene matches: 18. Germline CDR1 and CDR2: MNHNS and SASEGT.